This is a list of T cell receptor beta chains from one sample in a study of cytotoxic CD8 clonotypes in ibrutinib-treated CLL. Method: immunoSEQ multiplex PCR; TCRdb's copy keeps in-frame clones and lacks some. The sample records 150,000 to 200,000 clones, 88% being singletons. Sample: PBMCs, taken at disease progression, from a patient treated with ibrutinib. All receptors come from a human donor with chronic lymphocytic leukemia. The CDR3 runs from the conserved cysteine through the conserved F or W. The size of a clone is reported for some rows only, either as once, few or many, or as a class for expanded clones.

size	V	J	CDR3
.	TRBV27	TRBJ2-5	CASSLGPGRETQYF
.	TRBV5-1	TRBJ2-6	CASSLDSSGANVLTF
.	TRBV14	TRBJ2-2	CASSHLTGELFF
.	TRBV5-8	TRBJ2-1	CASSTMRRSGSINEQFF
many	TRBV5-1	TRBJ2-1	CASSLIVRAGDEQFF
.	TRBV5-6	TRBJ2-3	CASSFLGTSKDTQYF
once	TRBV5-4	TRBJ2-1	CASSAGTPRYNEQFF
.	TRBV18	TRBJ2-7	CASSRGQGASEQYF
.	TRBV7-3	TRBJ2-5	CASSLGLAEETQYF
.	TRBV30	TRBJ2-7	CAWKRGQDYEQYF
many	TRBV11-1	TRBJ2-7	CASSLGLAAAYEQYF
.	TRBV29-1	TRBJ2-1	CSALRTSGYGEQFF
once	TRBV1	TRBJ2-5	CTSSQPTPRDSWGQETQYF
.	TRBV11-3	TRBJ2-1	CASSLGTSGRNEQFF
.	TRBV19	TRBJ2-7	CASSIDDRGYEQYF
.	TRBV19	TRBJ2-6	CASSTFSGANVLTF
.	TRBV28	TRBJ2-1	CASSLINEQFF
.	TRBV18	TRBJ1-5	CASSPKDSNQPQHF
.	TRBV9	TRBJ1-4	CASSAGQSTNEKLFF
.	TRBV28	TRBJ2-3	CASSPRSWSGRSTDTQYF
.	TRBV11-3	TRBJ1-4	CASSFRGANEKLFF
.	TRBV10-3	TRBJ2-5	CACQDLGETQYF
once	TRBV18	TRBJ2-1	CASSSTPASGSVNEQFF
.	TRBV5-1	TRBJ2-7	CASSPLGDLGSYEQYF
once	TRBV12-5	TRBJ1-4	CATGADEKLFF
.	TRBV19	TRBJ2-7	CASSIGPLRGGSYEQYF
.	TRBV11-2	TRBJ1-4	CASSLDVEKLFF
.	TRBV15	TRBJ2-7	CATSRVGQGAIYEQYF
.	TRBV21-1	TRBJ2-7	CASSKLRRENPFEQYF
.	TRBV11-3	TRBJ1-1	CASSSGRSNTEAFF
.	TRBV19	TRBJ2-1	CASSSAGGLLGPYNEQFF
.	TRBV19	TRBJ2-1	CASSISGPGTSDYNEQFF
.	TRBV5-8	TRBJ2-3	CASRYWYLSSTDTQYF
.	TRBV7-8	TRBJ1-5	CASSPDFLNSNQPQHF
once	TRBV9	TRBJ1-4	CASSVVVGVGEKLFF
.	TRBV6-6	TRBJ2-7	CASRTGRGMLAYEQYF
.	TRBV18	TRBJ2-7	CASSLLEASDSFVGQYF
.	TRBV5-1	TRBJ2-5	CASSSRGSDPRETQYF
.	TRBV30	TRBJ1-5	CAWSVFGELGNQPQHF
.	TRBV28	TRBJ2-7	CASSPPGQGSYEQYF
.	TRBV5-1	TRBJ1-1	CASSLDSVNTEAFF